The entry below describes one TCR beta chain. Profiling relied on immunoSEQ multiplex PCR, and the TCRdb table lists in-frame clones only, not all of them. The table includes 310,000 or so clones, around 87% detected once. This entry is derived from a study of blood T cell repertoires in COVID-19. CDR1 is SGDLS and CDR2 is YYNGEE in the germline V gene. The V gene end was trimmed by 3 bases and the J gene end by 4 bases; junction bases not matched to a gene: 8. This CDR3 has 16 residues. This rearrangement joins TRBV9 to TRBJ2-1; 9 positions match TRBD2. Sequencing used peripheral blood. This sequence was found in a woman aged 45-65 years with active or convalescent COVID-19. For the CDR3, the DNA is TGTGCCAGCAGCGCTGAGGGACTAGCTACTTACAATGAGCAGTTCTTC. Translation gives CASSAEGLATYNEQFF.